This T cell receptor (beta chain) was sequenced in a study of blood T cells in healthy people across ages. As for the study in general: Capture by template switching was about one barcoded beta molecule per two T cells.

Using a J-beta primer mix together with a sample-barcoded 5' primer, a second PCR was run for roughly 7 to 12 cycles. TCRdb analysed the 5' RACE reads with MiXCR anew, one entry per CDR3 protein. The table lists 800,000 to 950,000 distinct CDR3 sequences, around 29% of them singletons, with roughly 10% in the top ten. The CDR3 is 16 amino acids. The J segment lost 0 bases and the V segment lost 5 bases, leaving 8 bases of the junction unmatched. The germline CDR1 and CDR2 sequences are MDHEN and SYDVKM. These data were likewise used in another study, on T cells of mothers and their children. That report adds: The effect of thymic selection on TCR recombination output is similar between related and unrelated pairs.

This chain links TRBV28 with TRBJ2-3, with 7 bases that match TRBD1. The receptor's source is a woman aged 35 to 49 in good health. The sequencing input was blood. The CDR3 loop is CASSTWTGMSTDTQYF. The CDR3 DNA sequence: TGTGCCAGCAGTACCTGGACAGGAATGAGCACAGATACGCAGTATTTT.